The 5 T cell receptor beta chains listed next were all sequenced from one sample in a study of cytomegalovirus exposure and HLA in healthy donors. PCR used 60 Vbeta primers and 13 Jbeta primers. This table comes from immunoSEQ multiplex PCR, and its TCRdb copy is limited to in-frame clones, with some not included. The table includes roughly 200,000 clones, more than 65% detected once. What was sequenced was PBMCs. These receptors all stem from a female donor in good health and CMV-seronegative.

The chain uses TRBV6-5 and TRBJ1-2; weak D call: TRBD1 (5 bases). CDR1 and CDR2 from the germline V gene are MNHEY and SVGAGI. The CDR3 spans 15 residues. Trimming shortened V by 0 bases and J by 2 bases, and 10 bases separated the two germline ends. Here the CDR3 reads CASSYSQGSNYGYTF. The CDR3 DNA reads as TGTGCCAGCAGTTACTCGCAGGGCTCAAACTATGGCTACACCTTC.

There are a few counts of this clone. CDR3 sequence: CASSLEGAEGDTQYF. The DNA for the CDR3 is TGCGCCAGCAGCTTGGAGGGGGCGGAAGGGGATACGCAGTATTTT. The chain couples TRBV5-1 to TRBJ2-3, with 7 bases aligning to TRBD1. The V gene's germline CDR1 is SGHRS and CDR2 YFSETQ. This CDR3 spans 15 amino acids. V dropped 0 bases and J dropped 6; count of bases not matched to a gene: 7.

The gene calls are TRBV15 and TRBJ2-5; a possible D gene is TRBD1 (5 bases). The CDR3 runs 15 residues. V lost 0 bases and J 2 bases, leaving 10 bases between the germline ends. Per germline, CDR1 LNHNV and CDR2 YYDKDF (reference sequence). CDR3 region: CATSRDVGPQETQYF. The CDR3 bases are TGTGCCACCAGCAGAGATGTGGGGCCTCAAGAGACCCAGTACTTC.

The chain joins TRBV19 to TRBJ2-3, with D perhaps matching TRBD2 (7 bases). Germline lookup yields CDR1 LNHDA and CDR2 SQIVND (reference sequence). The CDR3 extends over 15 amino acids. The V gene lost 7 bases and the J gene lost 3 bases, with 17 bases spanning the gap. CDR3 in DNA: TGTGCCAGTAACCCGCCGGGGGGCCTGACAGATACGCAGTATTTT. Translation gives CASNPPGGLTDTQYF.

The chain is built from TRBV4-2 and TRBJ2-2, with TRBD2 matching over 8 bases. The V gene end was trimmed by 3 bases and the J gene end by 8 bases; junction bases not matched to a gene: 8. Germline values: CDR1 LGHNA, CDR2 YNFKEQ. CDR3 length: 15 residues. CDR3 in DNA: TGTGCCAGCAGCCAGTCGGGGGGGCTAGTGGGGGAGCTGTTTTTT. This gives the protein CASSQSGGLVGELFF.